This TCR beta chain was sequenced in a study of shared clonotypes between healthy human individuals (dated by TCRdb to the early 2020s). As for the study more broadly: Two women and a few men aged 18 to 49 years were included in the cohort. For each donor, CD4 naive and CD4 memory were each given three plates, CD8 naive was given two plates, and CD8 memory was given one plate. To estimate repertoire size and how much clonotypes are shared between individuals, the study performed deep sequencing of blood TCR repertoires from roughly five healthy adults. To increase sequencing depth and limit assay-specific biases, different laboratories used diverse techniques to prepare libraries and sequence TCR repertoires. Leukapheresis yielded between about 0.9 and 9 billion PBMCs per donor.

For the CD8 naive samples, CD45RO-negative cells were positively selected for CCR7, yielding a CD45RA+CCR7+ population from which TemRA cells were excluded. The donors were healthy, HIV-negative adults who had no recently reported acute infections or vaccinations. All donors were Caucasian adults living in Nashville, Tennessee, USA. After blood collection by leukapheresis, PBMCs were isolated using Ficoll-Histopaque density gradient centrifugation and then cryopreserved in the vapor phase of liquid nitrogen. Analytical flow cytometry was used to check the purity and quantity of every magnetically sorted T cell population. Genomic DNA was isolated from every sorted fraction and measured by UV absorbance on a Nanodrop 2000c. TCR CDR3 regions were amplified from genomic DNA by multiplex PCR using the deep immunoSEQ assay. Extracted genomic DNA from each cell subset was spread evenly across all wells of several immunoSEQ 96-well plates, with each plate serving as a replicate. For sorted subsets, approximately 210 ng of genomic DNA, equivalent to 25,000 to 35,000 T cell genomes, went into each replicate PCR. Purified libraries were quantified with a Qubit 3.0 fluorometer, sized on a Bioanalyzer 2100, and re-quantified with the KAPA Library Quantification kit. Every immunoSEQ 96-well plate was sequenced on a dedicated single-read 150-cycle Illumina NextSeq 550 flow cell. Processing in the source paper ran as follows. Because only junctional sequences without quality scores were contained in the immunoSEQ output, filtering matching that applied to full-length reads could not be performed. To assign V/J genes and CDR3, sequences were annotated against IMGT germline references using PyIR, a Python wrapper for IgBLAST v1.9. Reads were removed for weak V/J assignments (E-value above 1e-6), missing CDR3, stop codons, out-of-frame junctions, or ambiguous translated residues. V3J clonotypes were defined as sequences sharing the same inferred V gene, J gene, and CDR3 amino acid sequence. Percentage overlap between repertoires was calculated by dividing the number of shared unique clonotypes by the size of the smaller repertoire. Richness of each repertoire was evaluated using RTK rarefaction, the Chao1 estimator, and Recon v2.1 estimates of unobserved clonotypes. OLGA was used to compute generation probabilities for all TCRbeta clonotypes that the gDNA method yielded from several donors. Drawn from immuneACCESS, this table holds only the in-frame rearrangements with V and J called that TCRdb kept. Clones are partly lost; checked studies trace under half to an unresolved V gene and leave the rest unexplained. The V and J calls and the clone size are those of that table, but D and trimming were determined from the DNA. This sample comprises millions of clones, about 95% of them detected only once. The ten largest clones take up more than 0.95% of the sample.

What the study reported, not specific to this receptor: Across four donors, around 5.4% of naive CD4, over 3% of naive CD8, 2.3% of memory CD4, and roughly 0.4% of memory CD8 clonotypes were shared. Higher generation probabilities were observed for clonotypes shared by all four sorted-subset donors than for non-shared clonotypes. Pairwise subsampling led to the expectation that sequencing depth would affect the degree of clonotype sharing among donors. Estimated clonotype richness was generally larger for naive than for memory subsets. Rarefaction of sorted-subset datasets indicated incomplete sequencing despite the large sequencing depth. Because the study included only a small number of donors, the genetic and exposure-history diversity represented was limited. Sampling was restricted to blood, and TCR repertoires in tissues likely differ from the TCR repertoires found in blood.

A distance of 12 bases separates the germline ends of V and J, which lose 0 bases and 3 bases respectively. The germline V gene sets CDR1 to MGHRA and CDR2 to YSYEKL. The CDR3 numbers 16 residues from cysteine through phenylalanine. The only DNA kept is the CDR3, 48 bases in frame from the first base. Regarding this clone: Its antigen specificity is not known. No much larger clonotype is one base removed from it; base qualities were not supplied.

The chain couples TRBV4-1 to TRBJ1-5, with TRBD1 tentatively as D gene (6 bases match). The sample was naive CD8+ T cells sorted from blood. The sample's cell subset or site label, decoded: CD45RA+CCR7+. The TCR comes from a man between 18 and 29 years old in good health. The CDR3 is CASSQEPTGFNQPQHF. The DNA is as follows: TGCGCCAGCAGCCAAGAGCCGACAGGCTTCAATCAGCCCCAGCATTTT.